These 31 T cell receptor beta chains were all obtained from the same sample, sequenced in a study of T cells after yellow fever vaccination. MiXCR was run by TCRdb on the 5' RACE reads, yielding one entry per CDR3 protein. The table lists a few hundred thousand distinct CDR3 sequences, roughly 5.2% of them singletons. Sequences were derived from CD4+ T cells sorted from PBMCs, sampled on the day of the yellow fever booster vaccination. These receptors came from a man between 18 and 35 years old who received the YFV17D yellow fever vaccine.

About this clonotype: A much larger clonotype is one base distant, so this may be a read error. CDR3 sequence reads: CSGGIGSKEADAQYF. For the CDR3, the DNA is TGCAGCGGAGGGATCGGCTCCAAGGAAGCAGATGCGCAGTATTTT. This rearrangement joins TRBV29-1 to TRBJ2-3, with D perhaps matching TRBD2 (5 bases). From germline, CDR1 is SQVTM and CDR2 ANQGSEA. CDR3 size: 15 residues.

Only a few counts were recorded for this clonotype. V usage is TRBV5-1 and J usage is TRBJ1-6, with a possible D match to TRBD1 (5 bases). CDR1 SGHRS and CDR2 YFSETQ come from the germline V gene. The CDR3 sequence is 16 residues long. The V gene lost 1 base and the J gene lost 9 bases, with 17 bases spanning the gap. CDR3 nucleotide sequence: TGCGCCAGCAGCTTGATGTACCAGGGTTCAAGTTCACCCCTCCACTTT. Protein product: CASSLMYQGSSSPLHF.

The CDR3 DNA reads TGCAGTGCTAGGGAAGGGGGCCCCGGGACCACAGATACGCAGTATTTT. It yields the protein CSAREGGPGTTDTQYF. The genes are TRBV20-1 and TRBJ2-3, with 7 bases matching TRBD1. Losses at the gene ends were 3 bases for V and 2 bases for J; bases not matched to a gene: 11. This CDR3 comprises 16 residues. Germline assignment: CDR1 DFQATT and CDR2 SNEGSKA (reference sequence).

The chain combines TRBV5-1 with TRBJ2-5; D possibly corresponds to TRBD2 (5 bases). With 3 bases removed from V and 0 bases from J, the gap between germline ends came to 9 bases. Per the germline V gene, CDR1 is SGHRS and CDR2 is YFSETQ. The CDR3 loop spans 14 amino acids. CDR3 bases: TGCGCCAGCAGCTCTTCCGGGGACCAAGAGACCCAGTACTTC. Its protein is CASSSSGDQETQYF.

This clonotype was observed a handful of times. The chain joins TRBV9 to TRBJ2-2; no definite D call. CDR1 and CDR2 (germline): SGDLS, YYNGEE. Between the trimmed V and J ends, which lost 0 bases and 5 bases, there was a span of 11 bases. The CDR3 runs to 15 residues. The DNA of the CDR3 is TGTGCCAGCAGCGTAGCACATCCTGGAACCGGGGAGCTGTTTTTT. Encoded protein: CASSVAHPGTGELFF.

This clonotype was counted a few times. The V gene is TRBV5-1, the J gene TRBJ2-3, with 7 bases aligning to TRBD1. The CDR3 contains 15 residues. The germline V gene has CDR1 SGHRS and CDR2 YFSETQ. After removal of 5 bases from V and 1 base from J, the junction contained 7 bases not matched to a gene. The CDR3 here is CASRPDRLGTDTQYF. The DNA of the CDR3 is TGCGCCAGCAGACCGGACAGGTTGGGCACAGATACGCAGTATTTT. Combining the CDR3 with reference TRBV5-1 and TRBJ2-3 gives the whole variable domain KAGVTQTPRYLIKTRGQQVTLSCSPISGHRSVSWYQQTPGQGLQFLFEYFSETQRNKGNFPGRFSGRQFSNSRSEMNVSTLELGDSALYLCASRPDRLGTDTQYFGPGTRLTVL.

This clonotype was observed many times. The chain is built from TRBV12-5 and TRBJ2-7; D ambiguous. Germline assignment: CDR1 LGHNT and CDR2 FRNRAP. The germline V and J ends were trimmed by 2 bases and 2 bases, with 7 bases remaining between them. This CDR3 comprises 13 residues. CDR3 loop: CASGLSPAYEQYF. CDR3 sequence (DNA): TGTGCTAGTGGTTTGAGTCCAGCCTACGAGCAGTACTTC.

This clonotype was picked up a small number of times. V gene TRBV20-1 combines with J gene TRBJ2-7, with 11 bases aligning to TRBD2. CDR3 size: 22 residues. Germline assignment: CDR1 DFQATT and CDR2 SNEGSKA (reference sequence). J lost 0 bases, V lost 0 bases, and 22 bases had no gene match. The CDR3 protein is CSARDRLTSWGGLADPSYEQYF. The CDR3, as DNA: TGCAGTGCTAGAGATCGCCTAACGTCCTGGGGGGGACTAGCGGATCCCTCCTACGAGCAGTACTTC.

This clonotype has at least ten counts. The CDR3 DNA sequence: TGTGCCACCAGCAAAATACCCGATGTAGGGGAGACCTACAGGGAAGGGGCAGATACGCAGTATTTT. This sequence encodes CATSKIPDVGETYREGADTQYF. V and J are TRBV15 and TRBJ2-3; tentatively, D is TRBD1 (6 bases). Deletions cut 4 bases from V and 4 bases from J, with 36 bases between. Germline loops: CDR1 LNHNV, CDR2 YYDKDF (reference sequence). This CDR3 contains 22 residues. The full variable domain, with the rest looked up from reference TRBV15 and TRBJ2-3, is DAMVIQNPRYQVTQFGKPVTLSCSQTLNHNVMYWYQQKSSQAPKLLFHYYDKDFNNEADTPDNFQSRRPNTSFCFLDIRSPGLGDTAMYLCATSKIPDVGETYREGADTQYFGPGTRLTVL.

Many counts were recorded for this clonotype. The rearrangement links TRBV20-1 to TRBJ2-4; 7 bases align to TRBD2. Germline trimming cut 1 base from V and 3 bases from J; bases unmatched to any gene: 0. Germline assignment: CDR1 DFQATT and CDR2 SNEGSKA (reference sequence). This CDR3 is built from 13 residues. The CDR3 region has the DNA TGCAGTGCTAGAGGGACTAGCAAAAACATTCAGTACTTC. Amino acids: CSARGTSKNIQYF.

The chain couples TRBV5-6 to TRBJ2-5; D call uncertain. This CDR3 contains 14 residues. Germline V gene lookup returns CDR1 SGHDT and CDR2 YYEEEE. The V and J ends lost 1 base and 4 bases respectively, with 11 bases between them. CDR3 nucleotides: TGTGCCAGCAGCTTGAGGGCCGGAACAGAGACCCAGTACTTC. Translation gives CASSLRAGTETQYF.

This clonotype has just a few counts. The rearrangement joins TRBV5-4 to TRBJ2-2; D gene uncertain. CDR1 is SGHNT, CDR2 YYREEE, per germline (reference sequence). With 2 bases removed from V and 4 bases from J, the gap between germline ends came to 18 bases. CDR3 length: 17 residues. CDR3 nucleotides: TGTGCCAGCAGCTTCCGACTCCAGCCCACGGGCACCGGGGAGCTGTTTTTT. The encoded protein is CASSFRLQPTGTGELFF.

This chain links TRBV18 with TRBJ2-2; D not certain. The CDR3 totals 16 residues. Deletions cut 3 bases from V and 4 bases from J, with 15 bases between. Germline V gives CDR1 KGHSH, CDR2 LQKENI. Here the CDR3 reads CASSPRVPPGTGELFF. The DNA of the CDR3 is TGTGCCAGCTCACCTCGGGTCCCCCCGGGCACCGGGGAGCTGTTTTTT.

There are many counts of this clonotype. The chain joins TRBV29-1 to TRBJ1-1; D possibly corresponds to TRBD1 (5 bases). The CDR3 is 14 residues long. With 6 bases removed from V and 1 base from J, the gap between germline ends came to 15 bases. CDR1 and CDR2 (germline): SQVTM, ANQGSEA. In DNA form, the CDR3 reads TGCAGCGTCGGGACCGAAACGCAGAACACTGAAGCTTTCTTT. Amino acids: CSVGTETQNTEAFF.

This clonotype was seen repeatedly, ten times or more. The chain employs TRBV5-1 and TRBJ1-4; TRBD1 aligns across 7 bases. Losses at the gene ends were 4 bases for V and 4 bases for J; bases not matched to a gene: 7. The V gene's germline CDR1 is SGHRS and CDR2 YFSETQ. This CDR3 contains 15 residues. CDR3 sequence reads: CASSVLTGINEKLFF. CDR3 bases: TGCGCCAGCAGCGTCCTGACAGGGATTAATGAAAAACTGTTTTTT.

The chain has TRBV12-3 or TRBV12-4 and TRBJ1-1; tentatively, D is TRBD1 (5 bases). The CDR3 is 18 amino acids. V was pared by 6 bases and J by 0 bases, with 23 bases between. The chain's CDR3 is CASSDAWGGSGVNTEAFF. The CDR3 bases are TGTGCCAGCAGCGACGCCTGGGGGGGGTCGGGAGTGAACACTGAAGCTTTCTTT.

The rearrangement links TRBV14 to TRBJ2-5, with TRBD1 matching over 7 bases. The V segment lost 4 bases and the J segment 1 base; nucleotides outside the gene matches: 3. Germline V gives CDR1 SGHDN, CDR2 FVKESK. The CDR3 consists of 14 residues. CDR3 coding DNA: TGTGCCAGCAGCCCCTGGACAGGCCAAGAGACCCAGTACTTC. The encoded protein is CASSPWTGQETQYF.

The V and J genes are TRBV7-9 and TRBJ2-4; D is perhaps TRBD1 (6 bases). V was pared by 5 bases and J by 2 bases, with 13 bases between. Germline loops: CDR1 SEHNR, CDR2 FQNEAQ (reference sequence). The CDR3 consists of 15 residues. CDR3 loop: CASSPQQGTKNIQYF. In DNA, the CDR3 is TGTGCCAGCAGCCCACAACAGGGTACCAAAAACATTCAGTACTTC.

In this sample, this clonotype turned up many times. The V gene is TRBV6-6, the J gene TRBJ1-6; 7 bases fit TRBD1. The germline V gene has CDR1 MNHNY and CDR2 SVGAGI (reference sequence). CDR3 length equals 14 residues. V shed 0 bases, J shed 8 bases, and the junction held 1 base outside the gene matches. Here the CDR3 reads CASSYSGTDSPLHF. The CDR3 region has the DNA TGTGCCAGCAGTTACTCAGGGACAGATTCACCCCTCCACTTT.

J is TRBJ2-7 and V is TRBV20-1, with D unclear. This CDR3 is 12 amino acids long. Germline CDR1 is DFQATT and CDR2 is SNEGSKA (reference sequence). V was cut by 1 base and J by 0 bases, with 4 bases left in between. The CDR3 protein is CSARGDSYEQYV. DNA for the CDR3: TGCAGTGCTAGAGGGGACTCCTACGAGCAGTACGTC.

This clonotype was seen a few times. CDR3 nucleotide sequence: TGTGCCAGCAGTTGGGGGGGCGAAAATGAGCAGTTCTTC. It encodes CASSWGGENEQFF. The V and J genes are TRBV11-2 and TRBJ2-1; possible D gene TRBD2, 7 bases. V was pared by 6 bases and J by 7 bases, with 13 bases between. The CDR3 length is 13 residues. Per the germline V gene, CDR1 is SGHAT and CDR2 is FQNNGV.

This clonotype came up a few times. V gene TRBV9 combines with J gene TRBJ1-5, with a weak D call TRBD1 (6 bases). With 7 bases removed from V and 0 bases from J, the gap between germline ends came to 11 bases. The CDR3 covers 14 residues. In germline, CDR1 is SGDLS, CDR2 YYNGEE. The CDR3 DNA reads TGTGCCAGCGGCGGGGGCATTAGCAATCAGCCCCAGCATTTT. It codes for CASGGGISNQPQHF.

There are many counts of this clonotype. V gene TRBV5-8 combines with J gene TRBJ1-1, with D uncertain. Germline V gives CDR1 SGHTS, CDR2 YDEGEE. The CDR3 sequence is 18 residues long. V dropped 5 bases and J dropped 1 base, with 24 bases sitting between them. CDR3 DNA sequence: TGTGCCAGCAGTCCACCCACTCAGGTGAAATCCCCGAACACTGAAGCTTTCTTT. This translates into CASSPPTQVKSPNTEAFF.

In its sample, this clonotype was seen a few times. This rearrangement joins TRBV27 to TRBJ1-5, with D uncertain. Germline values: CDR1 MNHEY, CDR2 SMNVEV (reference sequence). V lost 3 bases, J lost 4 bases, and 13 bases lay in between. CDR3 length: 15 residues. The CDR3 sequence: CASSLGSQRNQPQHF. The CDR3 DNA follows: TGTGCCAGCAGTTTGGGGAGTCAGCGAAATCAGCCCCAGCATTTT.

In this sample, this clonotype turned up a few times. The chain has TRBV6-5 and TRBJ2-5; 13 bases map to TRBD2. Germline loops: CDR1 MNHEY, CDR2 SVGAGI. V shed 2 bases, J shed 3 bases, and the junction held 3 bases outside the gene matches. The CDR3 spans 16 residues. CDR3 residues: CASSYAGTSGEETQYF. CDR3 nucleotides: TGTGCCAGCAGTTACGCCGGGACTAGCGGGGAAGAGACCCAGTACTTC.

This clonotype was detected ten times or more. The chain couples TRBV6-6 to TRBJ2-7; D not certain. The V end was cut by 5 bases, the J end by 4 bases, with 18 bases between. The CDR3 runs to 15 residues. Looked up from germline, CDR1 is MNHNY and CDR2 is SVGAGI (reference sequence). DNA of the CDR3: TGTGCCAGCAGTGCAACCGATCGATCCCAGTACGAGCAGTACTTC. It translates to CASSATDRSQYEQYF.

In this sample, this clonotype turned up a few times. This chain links TRBV5-5 with TRBJ2-7; a possible D gene is TRBD2 (5 bases). Germline assignment: CDR1 SGHKS and CDR2 YYEKEE (reference sequence). There are 15 residues in the CDR3. Trimming shortened V by 4 bases and J by 4 bases, and 18 bases separated the two germline ends. This chain's CDR3 is CASSGTGSGFYEQYV. The CDR3 DNA reads TGTGCCAGCAGCGGCACGGGGTCGGGATTTTACGAGCAGTACGTC.

This clonotype came up many times. V is TRBV7-2 and J is TRBJ1-5, with D possibly TRBD1 on 6 matching bases. V was clipped by 4 bases and J by 7 bases, with 17 bases between them. This CDR3 is built from 15 residues. Germline CDR1 reads SGHTA; CDR2 reads FQGNSA. The CDR3 here is CASSSWTASGQPQHF. The CDR3, as DNA: TGTGCCAGCAGCTCCTGGACAGCCTCTGGGCAGCCCCAGCATTTT.

The gene calls are TRBV4-1 and TRBJ2-2; TRBD1 aligns across 9 bases. J was trimmed by 7 bases and V by 1 base; bases with no gene match: 7. CDR3 length equals 16 residues. CDR1 is MGHRA, CDR2 YSYEKL, per germline. CDR3 in amino acids: CASSQVWDRDRGELFF. The CDR3 DNA reads TGCGCCAGCAGCCAAGTATGGGACAGGGATCGCGGGGAGCTGTTTTTT.

The CDR3 protein is CASSLEGWEETQYF. CDR3 DNA: TGCGCCAGCAGCTTGGAAGGGTGGGAGGAGACCCAGTACTTC. The rearrangement uses TRBV5-1 and TRBJ2-5; TRBD2 might be the D (5 bases). CDR3 length: 14 residues. The germline CDR1 and CDR2 sequences are SGHRS and YFSETQ. Trimming took off 0 bases at V and 5 bases at J, with 11 bases between the two ends.

This clonotype was counted once. As the CDR3 is not closed by the conserved phenylalanine or tryptophan, this likely results from a read error. CDR3 loop: CASSDPGQGKAPLHL. The CDR3 bases are TGTGCCAGCAGTGACCCCGGACAGGGGAAGGCACCCCTCCACCTT. J is TRBJ1-6 and V is TRBV25-1; 9 bases fit TRBD1. Looked up from germline, CDR1 is MGHDK and CDR2 is SYGVNS. The CDR3 totals 15 residues. Germline trimming cut 3 bases from V and 11 bases from J; bases unmatched to any gene: 8.